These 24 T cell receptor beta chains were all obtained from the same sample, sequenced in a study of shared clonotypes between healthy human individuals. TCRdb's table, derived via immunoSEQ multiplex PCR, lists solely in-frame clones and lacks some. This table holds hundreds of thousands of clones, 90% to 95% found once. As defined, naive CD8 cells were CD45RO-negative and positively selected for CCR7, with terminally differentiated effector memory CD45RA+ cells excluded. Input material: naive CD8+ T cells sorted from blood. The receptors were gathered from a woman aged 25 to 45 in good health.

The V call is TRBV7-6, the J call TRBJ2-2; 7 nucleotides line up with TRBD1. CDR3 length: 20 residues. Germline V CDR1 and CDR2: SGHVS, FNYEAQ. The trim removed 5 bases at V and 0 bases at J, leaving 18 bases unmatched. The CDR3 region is CASSPLPGTAFLANTGELFF. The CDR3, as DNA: TGTGCCAGCAGCCCCCTCCCAGGGACAGCTTTTCTCGCGAACACCGGGGAGCTGTTTTTT.

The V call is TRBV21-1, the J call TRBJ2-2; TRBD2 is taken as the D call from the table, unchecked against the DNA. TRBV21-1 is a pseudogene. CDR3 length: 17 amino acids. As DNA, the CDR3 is TGTGCCAGCAGCAAAGACAGTAGCGGGAGTATCACCGGGGAGCTGTTTTTT. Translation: CASSKDSSGSITGELFF.

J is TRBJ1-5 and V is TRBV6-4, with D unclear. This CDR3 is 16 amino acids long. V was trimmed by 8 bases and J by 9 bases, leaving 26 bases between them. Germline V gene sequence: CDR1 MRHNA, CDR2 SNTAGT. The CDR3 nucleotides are TGTGCCAGCCCCGAGGGAGATTTTTTCTCTTTTTGGCCCCAGCATTTT. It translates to CASPEGDFFSFWPQHF.

The CDR3: CASSQLVFEQFF. The CDR3, as DNA: TGTGCCAGCAGCCAACTAGTCTTTGAGCAGTTCTTC. This sequence joins TRBV28 and TRBJ2-1, with D possibly TRBD2 on 5 matching bases. This CDR3 has 12 residues. Trimming took 6 bases from V and 9 from J, leaving 12 bases between them. CDR1 is MDHEN and CDR2 is SYDVKM in the germline V gene.

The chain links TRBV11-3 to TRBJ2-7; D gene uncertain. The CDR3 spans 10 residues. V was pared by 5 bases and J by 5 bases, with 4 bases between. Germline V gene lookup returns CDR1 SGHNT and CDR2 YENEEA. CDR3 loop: CASSPHEQYF. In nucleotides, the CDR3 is TGTGCCAGCAGCCCCCACGAGCAGTACTTC.

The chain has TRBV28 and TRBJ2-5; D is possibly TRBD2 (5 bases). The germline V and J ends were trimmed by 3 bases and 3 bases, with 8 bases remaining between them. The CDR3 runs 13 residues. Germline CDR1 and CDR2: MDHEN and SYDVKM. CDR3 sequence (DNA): TGTGCCAGCAGTTTCGTGGGAGAAGAGACCCAGTACTTC. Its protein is CASSFVGEETQYF.

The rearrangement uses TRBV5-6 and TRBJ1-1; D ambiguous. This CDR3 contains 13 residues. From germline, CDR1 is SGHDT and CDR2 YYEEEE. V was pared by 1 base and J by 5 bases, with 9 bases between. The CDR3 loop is CASSLYWRTEAFF. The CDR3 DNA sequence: TGTGCCAGCAGCTTGTATTGGCGAACTGAAGCTTTCTTT.

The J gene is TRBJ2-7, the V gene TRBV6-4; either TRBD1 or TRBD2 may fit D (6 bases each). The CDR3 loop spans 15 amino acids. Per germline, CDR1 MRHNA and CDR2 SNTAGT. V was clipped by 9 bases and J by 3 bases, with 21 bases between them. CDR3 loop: CASSIIGGTFYEQYF. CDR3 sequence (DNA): TGTGCCAGTAGTATTATAGGGGGGACTTTCTACGAGCAGTACTTC.

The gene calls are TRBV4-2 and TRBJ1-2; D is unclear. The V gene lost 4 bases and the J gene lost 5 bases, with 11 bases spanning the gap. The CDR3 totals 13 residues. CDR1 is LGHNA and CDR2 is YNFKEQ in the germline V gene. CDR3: CASSPGGVYGYTF. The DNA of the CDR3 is TGTGCCAGCAGCCCCGGCGGTGTTTATGGCTACACCTTC.

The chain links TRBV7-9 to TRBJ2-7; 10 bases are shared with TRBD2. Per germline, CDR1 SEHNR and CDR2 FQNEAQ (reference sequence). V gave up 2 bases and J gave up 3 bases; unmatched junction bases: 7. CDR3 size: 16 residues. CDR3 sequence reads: CASSLINSGRSYEQYF. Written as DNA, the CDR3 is TGTGCCAGCAGCTTAATAAATAGCGGGAGGAGCTACGAGCAGTACTTC.

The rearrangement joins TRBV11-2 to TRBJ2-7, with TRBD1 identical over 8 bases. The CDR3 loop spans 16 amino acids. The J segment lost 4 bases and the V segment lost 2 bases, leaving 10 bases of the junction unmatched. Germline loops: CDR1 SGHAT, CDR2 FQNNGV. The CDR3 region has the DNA TGTGCCAGCAGCTTAAACCCCACCGGGACAGGATACGAGCAGTACTTC. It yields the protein CASSLNPTGTGYEQYF.

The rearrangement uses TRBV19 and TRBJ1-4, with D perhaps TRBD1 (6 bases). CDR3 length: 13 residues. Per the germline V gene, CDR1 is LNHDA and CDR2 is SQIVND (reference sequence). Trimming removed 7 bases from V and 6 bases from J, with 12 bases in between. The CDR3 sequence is CASNVGAHEKLFF. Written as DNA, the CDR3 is TGTGCCAGTAATGTGGGGGCGCATGAAAAACTGTTTTTT.

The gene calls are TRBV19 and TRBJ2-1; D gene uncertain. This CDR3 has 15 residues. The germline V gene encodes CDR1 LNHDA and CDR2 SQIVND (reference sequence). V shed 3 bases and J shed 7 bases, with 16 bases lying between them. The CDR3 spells CASSIVPGPLNEQFF. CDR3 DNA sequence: TGTGCCAGTAGTATCGTCCCGGGCCCGCTTAATGAGCAGTTCTTC.

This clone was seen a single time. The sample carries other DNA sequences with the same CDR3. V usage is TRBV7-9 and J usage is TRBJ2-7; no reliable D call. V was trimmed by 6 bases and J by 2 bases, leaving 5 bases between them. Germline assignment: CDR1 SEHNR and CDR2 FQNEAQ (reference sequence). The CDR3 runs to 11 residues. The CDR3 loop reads CASSITYEQYF. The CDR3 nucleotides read TGTGCCAGCAGTATTACCTACGAGCAGTACTTC.

CDR3 loop: CASSQYQGYLDTQYF. CDR3 DNA sequence: TGTGCCAGCAGCCAGTACCAGGGATACTTAGATACGCAGTATTTT. V gene TRBV5-5 combines with J gene TRBJ2-3, with TRBD1 as a possible D gene (5 bases). This CDR3 has 15 amino acids. The V end lost 4 bases, the J end lost 5 bases, and 17 bases lay between the germline ends. Germline V gives CDR1 SGHKS, CDR2 YYEKEE (reference sequence).

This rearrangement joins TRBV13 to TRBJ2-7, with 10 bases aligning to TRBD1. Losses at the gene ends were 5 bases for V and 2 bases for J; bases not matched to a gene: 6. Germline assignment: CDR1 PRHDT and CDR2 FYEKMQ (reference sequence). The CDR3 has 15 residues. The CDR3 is CASSPRGQGAYEQYF. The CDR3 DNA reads TGTGCCAGCAGCCCCCGCGGACAGGGGGCCTACGAGCAGTACTTC.

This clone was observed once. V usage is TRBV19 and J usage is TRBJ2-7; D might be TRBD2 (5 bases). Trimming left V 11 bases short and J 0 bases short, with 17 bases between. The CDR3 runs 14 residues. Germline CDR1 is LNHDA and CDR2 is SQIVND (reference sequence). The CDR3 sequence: CAVTLGGLSYEQYF. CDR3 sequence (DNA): TGTGCCGTCACCCTAGGCGGACTCTCCTACGAGCAGTACTTC.

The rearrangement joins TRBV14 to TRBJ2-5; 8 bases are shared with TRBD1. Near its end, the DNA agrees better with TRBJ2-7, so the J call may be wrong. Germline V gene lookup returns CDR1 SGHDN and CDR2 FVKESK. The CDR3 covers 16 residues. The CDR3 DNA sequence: TGTGCCAGCAGCCTCGGACACAGGGGGAGCTTCTACGAGCAGTACTTC. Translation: CASSLGHRGSFYEQYF.

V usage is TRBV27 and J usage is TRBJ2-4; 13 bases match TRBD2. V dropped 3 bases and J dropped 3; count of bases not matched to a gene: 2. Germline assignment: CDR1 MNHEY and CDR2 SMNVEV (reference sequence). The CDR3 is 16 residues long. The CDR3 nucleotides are TGTGCCAGCAGTTTGACTAGCGGGAGGAACAAAAACATTCAGTACTTC. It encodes CASSLTSGRNKNIQYF.

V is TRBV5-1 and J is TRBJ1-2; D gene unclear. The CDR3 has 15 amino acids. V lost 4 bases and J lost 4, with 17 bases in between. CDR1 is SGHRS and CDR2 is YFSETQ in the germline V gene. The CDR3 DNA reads TGCGCCAGCAGCCTGGCCGAGTCGGCCTTCTATGGCTACACCTTC. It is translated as CASSLAESAFYGYTF.

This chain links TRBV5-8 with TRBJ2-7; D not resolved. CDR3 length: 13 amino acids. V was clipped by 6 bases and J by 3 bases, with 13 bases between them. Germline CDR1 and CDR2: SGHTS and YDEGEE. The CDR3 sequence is CASTPMGNYEQYF. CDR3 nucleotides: TGTGCCAGCACCCCCATGGGGAACTACGAGCAGTACTTC.

CDR3: CASSIIVFNQPQHF. The CDR3 coding sequence is TGTGCCAGTAGTATTATAGTGTTCAATCAGCCCCAGCATTTT. V gene TRBV19 combines with J gene TRBJ1-5; D remains ambiguous. The ends were cut back, 3 bases at V and 3 bases at J, with 9 bases in the middle. Germline V gene lookup returns CDR1 LNHDA and CDR2 SQIVND (reference sequence). The CDR3 totals 14 residues.

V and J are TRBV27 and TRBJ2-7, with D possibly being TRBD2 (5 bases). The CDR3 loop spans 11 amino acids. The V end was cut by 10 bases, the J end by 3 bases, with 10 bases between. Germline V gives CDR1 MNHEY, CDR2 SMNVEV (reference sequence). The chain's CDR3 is CATGLDYEQYF. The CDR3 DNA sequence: TGTGCCACCGGACTTGACTACGAGCAGTACTTC.

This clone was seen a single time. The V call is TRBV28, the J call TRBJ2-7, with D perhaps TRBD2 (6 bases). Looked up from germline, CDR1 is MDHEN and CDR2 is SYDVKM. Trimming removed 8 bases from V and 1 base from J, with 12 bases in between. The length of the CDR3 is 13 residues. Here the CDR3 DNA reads TGTGCCAGCTCGGGAGAATCGTCCTACGAGCAGTACTTC. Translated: CASSGESSYEQYF.